This T cell receptor (beta chain) was sequenced for a study of blood T cells in healthy people across ages. Concerning this clonotype: Its specificity is not known.

Per sample, at least 5 micrograms of total RNA were extracted. Study-level findings and limits: Age brought a roughly linear fall in TCR beta diversity measured per million T cells.

Alongside a J-beta primer mix, a sample-barcoded 5' primer served in a second PCR lasting roughly 7 to 12 cycles. Sequencing of every sample gave 3 million or more CDR3-containing paired-end reads. TCRdb reanalysed the 5' RACE reads using MiXCR and keeps one entry per CDR3 protein. The sample carries roughly 720,000 distinct CDR3 sequences, roughly 50% recorded once. The CDR3 contains 18 residues. V trimming: 2 bases; J trimming: 0 bases; junction bases outside the gene matches: 6. Germline V gene sequence: CDR1 KGHSH, CDR2 LQKENI. Sample: blood. The chain combines TRBV18 with TRBJ2-1; 11 bases line up with TRBD2. This TCR was recovered from an older man in good health. CDR3 sequence (DNA): TGTGCCAGCTCACCAGCGGGACTAGCGGTAAGCTCCTACAATGAGCAGTTCTTC. Protein sequence: CASSPAGLAVSSYNEQFF.